The next 26 T cell receptor beta chains were all read from a single sample in a study of T cells expressing NK-cell markers. TCRdb reprocessed the 5' RACE reads and keeps a single row for each CDR3 protein, giving no DNA. Its listing shows just under 150,000 distinct CDR3 sequences. The specimen sequenced was blood T cells: a sorted CD56 or NKG2C T cell subset, CD4+ or CD8+ T cells, or bulk PBMC T cells (not recorded which). These receptors were obtained from a man in his late teens or twenties in good health.

The J gene is TRBJ2-3, the V gene TRBV28; TCRdb's D gene call, TRBD2, goes unchecked for lack of DNA. Looked up from germline, CDR1 is MDHEN and CDR2 is SYDVKM. This CDR3 comprises 14 residues. The CDR3 region is CASSLAGVTDTQYF.

This chain uses TRBV21-1 with TRBJ2-1; no DNA is available, so the TRBD2 call from TCRdb remains unchecked. TRBV21-1 corresponds to a pseudogene. The CDR3 has 14 amino acids. The CDR3 reads CASSAREVENEQFF.

The gene calls are TRBV20-1 and TRBJ2-1. Germline assignment: CDR1 DFQATT and CDR2 SNEGSKA (reference sequence). This CDR3 has 14 amino acids. The chain's CDR3 is CSARLSRSYNEQFF.

The V and J genes are TRBV21-1 and TRBJ2-2; without DNA, the TCRdb call of TRBD1 cannot be checked. TRBV21-1 is assigned pseudogene status. This CDR3 comprises 13 residues. The CDR3 sequence is CASTHQGSGELFF.

This chain connects TRBV30 to TRBJ2-2; TCRdb lists TRBD1, though no DNA is available to test this call. Germline CDR1 GTSNPN, CDR2 SVGIG (reference sequence). The CDR3 runs 15 residues. This chain's CDR3 is CACHQGGANTGELFF. The full variable domain, its missing parts supplied by reference TRBV30 and TRBJ2-2, is SQTIHQWPATLVQPVGSPLSLECTVEGTSNPNLYWYRQAAGRGLQLLFYSVGIGQISSEVPQNLSASRPQDRQFILSSKKLLLSDSGFYLCACHQGGANTGELFFGEGSRLTVL.

The chain links TRBV27 to TRBJ2-5; TCRdb designates TRBD1, a call that cannot be tested without DNA. This CDR3 has 14 residues. Germline V lookup: CDR1 MNHEY, CDR2 SMNVEV (reference sequence). The chain's CDR3 is CASSLLGGQETQYF.

This sequence joins TRBV7-6 and TRBJ2-2; TCRdb's D call, TRBD2, is unchecked because there is no DNA. CDR1 is SGHVS and CDR2 is FNYEAQ in the germline V gene. CDR3 length: 17 amino acids. The CDR3: CASSLPLAGEDTGELFF.

J is TRBJ2-3 and V is TRBV12-3 or TRBV12-4. The CDR3 loop spans 14 amino acids. This chain's CDR3 is CASSLAVGTDTQYF.

The rearrangement uses TRBV2 and TRBJ2-3; lacking DNA, the TRBD1 call made by TCRdb goes unchecked. CDR3 length equals 15 residues. Germline V CDR1 and CDR2: SNHLY, FYNNEI. The CDR3: CASRPMDSRTDTQYF. Complete variable domain (other parts from reference TRBV2 and TRBJ2-3): EPEVTQTPSHQVTQMGQEVILRCVPISNHLYFYWYRQILGQKVEFLVSFYNNEISEKSEIFDDQFSVERPDGSNFTLKIRSTKLEDSAMYFCASRPMDSRTDTQYFGPGTRLTVL.

The rearrangement uses TRBV24-1 and TRBJ1-1; TCRdb reports TRBD1, a call that lacks DNA to check it against. The CDR3 is 15 residues long. The germline gives CDR1 KGHDR, CDR2 SFDVKD. Here the CDR3 reads CATSAGGLRNTEAFF.

This chain links TRBV7-9 with TRBJ2-1. This CDR3 is built from 12 residues. Germline V CDR1 and CDR2: SEHNR, FQNEAQ (reference sequence). The chain's CDR3 is CASSSSSNEQFF.

CDR3 region: CASSRQTISGRTGPYNEQFF. The chain recombines TRBV4-3 with TRBJ2-1; with no DNA, the TCRdb D assignment of TRBD1 cannot be verified. Germline V gene lookup returns CDR1 LGHNA and CDR2 YSLEER. This CDR3 has 20 amino acids.

The gene calls are TRBV5-1 and TRBJ2-1; TCRdb selects TRBD2, and the lack of DNA leaves this call unchecked. Per germline, CDR1 SGHRS and CDR2 YFSETQ. The CDR3 is 17 amino acids. The CDR3 sequence is CASSWGTSGSAYNEQFF. Full variable domain (missing parts from reference TRBV5-1 and TRBJ2-1): KAGVTQTPRYLIKTRGQQVTLSCSPISGHRSVSWYQQTPGQGLQFLFEYFSETQRNKGNFPGRFSGRQFSNSRSEMNVSTLELGDSALYLCASSWGTSGSAYNEQFFGPGTRLTVL.

The CDR3 is CASNGQGVREAFF. The chain has TRBV7-9 and TRBJ1-1; TCRdb calls TRBD1, which cannot be checked without DNA. CDR3 length: 13 amino acids. Germline CDR1 SEHNR, CDR2 FQNEAQ (reference sequence).

The chain combines TRBV28 with TRBJ2-3; TCRdb designates TRBD1, a call that cannot be tested without DNA. Germline V gives CDR1 MDHEN, CDR2 SYDVKM. The CDR3 consists of 14 residues. The CDR3 loop is CASSLGGTPDTQYF.

The chain links TRBV20-1 to TRBJ2-1. Germline V CDR1 and CDR2: DFQATT, SNEGSKA (reference sequence). CDR3 length: 15 residues. This chain's CDR3 is CSARPWSSSYNEQFF.

This chain's CDR3 is CASSPTDRGNIQYF. The chain is built from TRBV7-9 and TRBJ2-4; with no DNA, the TCRdb D assignment of TRBD1 cannot be verified. The CDR3 totals 14 residues. Germline assignment: CDR1 SEHNR and CDR2 FQNEAQ (reference sequence). Together with reference TRBV7-9 and TRBJ2-4, the CDR3 gives the full variable domain: DTGVSQNPRHKITKRGQNVTFRCDPISEHNRLYWYRQTLGQGPEFLTYFQNEAQLEKSRLLSDRFSAERPKGSFSTLEIQRTEQGDSAMYLCASSPTDRGNIQYFGAGTRLSVL.

The chain recombines TRBV7-6 with TRBJ2-3; the D call from TCRdb, TRBD2, cannot be confirmed without DNA. This CDR3 spans 17 amino acids. The germline V gene encodes CDR1 SGHVS and CDR2 FNYEAQ. The CDR3 sequence is CASSLFSASGRTDTQYF.

V and J are TRBV24-1 and TRBJ2-3; TCRdb calls TRBD1, which cannot be checked without DNA. Germline values: CDR1 KGHDR, CDR2 SFDVKD. This CDR3 is 16 amino acids long. The CDR3 sequence: CATSDPTGQDTDTQYF.

The chain links TRBV12-3 or TRBV12-4 to TRBJ1-2; lacking DNA, the TRBD1 call made by TCRdb goes unchecked. The CDR3 length is 14 residues. The CDR3: CASSFGSGIDGYTF.

The V gene is TRBV11-2, the J gene TRBJ2-1; checking the TCRdb D call of TRBD1 is not possible without DNA. Germline V gene data show CDR1 as SGHAT and CDR2 as FQNNGV. The CDR3 runs to 12 residues. The CDR3 sequence: CASSSFGTSPIF.

V usage is TRBV6-1 and J usage is TRBJ2-3; no DNA is available, so the TRBD1 call from TCRdb remains unchecked. There are 16 residues in the CDR3. The germline V gene encodes CDR1 MNHNS and CDR2 SASEGT. CDR3 loop: CASGLGEGARADTQYF.

V is TRBV6-1 and J is TRBJ1-1. Germline V gene lookup returns CDR1 MNHNS and CDR2 SASEGT. The CDR3 length is 15 residues. The CDR3 is CSSSPTGGLNTEAFF.

This rearrangement joins TRBV28 to TRBJ2-5; the D call of TRBD2 rests on TCRdb alone, since no DNA is present to check it. Germline CDR1 and CDR2: MDHEN and SYDVKM. The CDR3 is 15 amino acids. Here the CDR3 reads CASSQYGLGGETQYF.

The chain uses TRBV29-1 and TRBJ1-2. Germline V gene data show CDR1 as SQVTM and CDR2 as ANQGSEA. The CDR3 is 14 residues long. The CDR3 spells CSALDPGINYGYTF.

The chain joins TRBV19 to TRBJ2-3; absent DNA, TCRdb's TRBD1 call cannot be checked. Germline V gene sequence: CDR1 LNHDA, CDR2 SQIVND (reference sequence). The CDR3 extends over 15 amino acids. The CDR3 here is CASTAQGVSTDTQYF.